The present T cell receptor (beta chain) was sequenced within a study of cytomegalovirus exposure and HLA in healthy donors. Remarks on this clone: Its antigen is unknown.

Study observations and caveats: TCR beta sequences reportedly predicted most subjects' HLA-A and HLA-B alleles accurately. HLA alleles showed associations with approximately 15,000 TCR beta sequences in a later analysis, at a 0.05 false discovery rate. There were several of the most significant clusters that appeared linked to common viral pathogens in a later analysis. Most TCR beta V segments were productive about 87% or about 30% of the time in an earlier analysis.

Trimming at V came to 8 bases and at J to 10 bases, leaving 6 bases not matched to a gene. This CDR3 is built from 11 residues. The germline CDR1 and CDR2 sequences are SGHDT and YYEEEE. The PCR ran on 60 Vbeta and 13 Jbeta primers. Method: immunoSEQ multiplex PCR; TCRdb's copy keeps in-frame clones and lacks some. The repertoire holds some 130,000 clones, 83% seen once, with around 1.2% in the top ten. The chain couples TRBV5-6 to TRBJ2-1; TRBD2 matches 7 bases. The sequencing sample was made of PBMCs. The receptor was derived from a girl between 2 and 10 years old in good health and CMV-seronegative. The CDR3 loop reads CARSALAEQFF. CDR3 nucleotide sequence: TGTGCCAGAAGCGCACTAGCGGAGCAGTTCTTC.